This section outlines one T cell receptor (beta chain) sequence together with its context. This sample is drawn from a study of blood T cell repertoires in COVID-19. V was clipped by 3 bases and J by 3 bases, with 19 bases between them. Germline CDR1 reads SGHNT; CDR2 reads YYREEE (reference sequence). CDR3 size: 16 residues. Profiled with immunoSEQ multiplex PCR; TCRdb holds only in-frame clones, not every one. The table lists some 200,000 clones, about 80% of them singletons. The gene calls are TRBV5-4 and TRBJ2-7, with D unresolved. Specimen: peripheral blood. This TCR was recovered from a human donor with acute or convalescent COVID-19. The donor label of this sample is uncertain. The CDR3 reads CASSSGSQRSVYEQYF. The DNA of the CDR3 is TGTGCCAGCAGCTCCGGGTCCCAGCGTTCCGTCTACGAGCAGTACTTC.